This T cell receptor beta chain was observed in a study of T cell responses to AZD1222 COVID-19 vaccine (dated by TCRdb to the early 2020s). Some background on the complete study: A total of approximately 230 trial participants underwent TCR sequencing, of whom 200 to 220 received two doses of AZD1222 and some 26 received two doses of the MenACWY control vaccine. Enrollment into the trials was organized by age into subgroups of 18-55, 56-69 and 70-plus years, and those subgroups contained roughly 140, 27 and 60 TCR-sequenced participants, respectively.

Per the germline V gene (reference sequence), MNHEY is the CDR1 and SMNVEV is the CDR2. The CDR3 measures 14 amino acids from cysteine to phenylalanine. Here the CDR3 DNA is all that survives: 42 bases in frame from base 1. V was cut back by 5 bases and J by 3 bases, leaving a gap of 14 bases between them. Taken with the paper, the label for time point translates to: about 28 days (+/-7) after the second vaccine dose. AZD1222 recipients with second doses at about 4 weeks or about 12 weeks were pooled, because spike-specific TCR depth and breadth did not differ between schedules. Vaccinee samples came from UK trials COV001 and COV002, including a single-blind randomized controlled phase 2/3 trial of AZD1222 (ChAdOx1 nCoV-19) in healthy adults. For TCRbeta chain sequencing, PBMC samples from trial participants were taken at day 0 and at day 28 after the second dose. Worth noting for this clone: No antigen is known for it. Base qualities are not provided; no much larger clone lies one nucleotide away.

The CDR3 regions of human TCRbeta chains were analyzed by immunosequencing. As for the original processing: TCRs in the repertoires were matched against a reference library of SARS-CoV-2-specific TCRs that had been generated with the MIRA antigen-specificity platform. Breadth was defined as the fraction of unique TCRs that were SARS-CoV-2-associated. Depth was defined as the fraction of total T cells that were SARS-CoV-2-associated. Each spike-specific TCR was assigned to its reactive spike region and to a CD4 or CD8 class using the MIRA data. Log10-transformed breadth and depth values were compared by one-way ANOVA with Sidak's multiple comparisons tests. TCRdb obtained this table from immuneACCESS and retained in-frame rearrangements with V and J assigned. These tables miss some clones; where compared with another copy, unresolved V genes account for less than half of the shortfall, and the remainder is unexplained. D and trimming were read from the DNA, whereas the V and J calls and clone size are those reported in that table. For this sample there are around 110,000 clones; about 90% appear just once. Roughly 1.6% of the sample goes to the ten largest clones.

The study at large found these results: Most participants were white British and females outnumbered males, and the authors suggested that clonal diversity may have been underestimated. Because no samples from the day 14 peak response were available, repertoires could be characterized only after the peak T cell response. Vaccine-associated CD4 TCRs spanned the whole spike protein, with dominant responses in regions 160-218 and 743-854. Reportedly, almost half of the unique spike-specific TCRs recognized epitopes lying outside the regions that are mutated in the B.1.351 and B.1.1.7 variants. After two AZD1222 doses, spike-specific TCR breadth and depth were significantly higher than at day 0 and than in MenACWY recipients. The 56-69-year group was small, and its depth increase did not reach significance, likely because of low power. Conclusions about previously exposed vaccinees were limited because only a handful of AZD1222 recipients were SARS-CoV-2 seropositive at baseline.

This clonotype originated in an adult who received the AZD1222 COVID-19 vaccine. This specimen was peripheral blood, taken 28 days after the second AZD1222 dose. The chain employs TRBV27 and TRBJ2-7, with the identity of the D gene unclear. The sequenced DNA: TGTGCCAGCAGTACCGGAACAGCGTACTACGAGCAGTACTTC. Its translation reads: CASSTGTAYYEQYF.